This paragraph reports one TCR beta chain. These data belong to a study of blood T cell repertoires in COVID-19. Looking at the study overall: Some COVID-19 samples were acute and others convalescent; all came from the United States, Italy and Spain. From T cells, B-cell-depleted T cells, or PBMCs came the material, which was cDNA or gDNA.

The age range of participants was about 18 to 95 years, with residence in about two dozen US areas. Authors' processing steps: Estimation of nucleated cell counts relied on the amplification of reference gene primers. Assay used: immunoSEQ multiplex PCR; TCRdb lists only in-frame clones, some missing. V, J and clone size derive from that table, while D and trimming were established from the DNA sequence. The data show more than 300,000 clones, more than 90% seen once. Per the germline V gene, CDR1 is MNHEY and CDR2 is SVGAGI. Deletions cut 6 bases from V and 6 bases from J, with 15 bases between. The CDR3 sequence is 14 residues long.

The sequence came from a woman in her twenties or thirties who had been exposed to COVID-19. The rearrangement joins TRBV6-5 to TRBJ2-1; D is possibly TRBD1 (6 bases). Sequencing was carried out using PBMCs or T cells enriched from blood (not recorded which). For the CDR3, the DNA is TGTGCCAGCAGACAACGAGGGGGAGCCAATGAGCAGTTCTTC. It is translated as CASRQRGGANEQFF.